The 15 T cell receptor beta chains listed next were all sequenced from one sample in a study of spatial heterogeneity in lung cancer. TCRdb re-analysed the 5' RACE reads in MiXCR, keeping a single row per CDR3 protein. This sample has thousands of distinct CDR3 sequences; roughly a quarter occur once, and the top ten carry under 20%. Time point described: sample taken at primary tumor resection. Sequencing covered unsorted whole RNA taken from tumor, nontumor lung or frozen PBMC. Sequencing was performed on PBMCs, taken at surgery. These receptor sequences come from a male donor with early-stage non-small cell lung cancer.

This clonotype is medium-sized within its sample. This rearrangement joins TRBV20-1 to TRBJ1-4; D may be TRBD1 (6 bases). CDR3 length equals 16 residues. Germline CDR1 is DFQATT and CDR2 is SNEGSKA (reference sequence). V lost 3 bases to trimming and J lost 3 bases, with 17 bases between them. The CDR3 DNA sequence: TGCAGTGCTAGCGTTTTAACAGGGTCCCCTAATGAAAAACTGTTTTTT. Residues: CSASVLTGSPNEKLFF.

The V gene is TRBV6-1, the J gene TRBJ2-1, with 11 bases fitting TRBD2. CDR3 length: 16 amino acids. Per germline, CDR1 MNHNS and CDR2 SASEGT. J was trimmed by 5 bases and V by 9 bases; bases with no gene match: 12. CDR3 DNA sequence: TGTGCCAGTGTTTCTCCTCTAGCGGGAGGTAACAATGAGCAGTTCTTC. Its protein is CASVSPLAGGNNEQFF.

By its share, this clonotype is medium-sized. The J gene is TRBJ2-3, the V gene TRBV29-1; no definite D call. Trimming pared 6 bases from V and 1 base from J, leaving 11 bases between. Germline V gene data show CDR1 as SQVTM and CDR2 as ANQGSEA. This CDR3 region has 13 residues. The CDR3 sequence: CSVAATRTDTQYF. Written as DNA, the CDR3 is TGCAGCGTCGCAGCCACCCGCACAGATACGCAGTATTTT.

By proportion, this clonotype is medium-sized. The rearrangement uses TRBV5-8 and TRBJ2-7, with 8 nucleotides matching TRBD1. Germline V gene data show CDR1 as SGHTS and CDR2 as YDEGEE. This CDR3 has 16 residues. V gave up 4 bases and J gave up 0 bases; unmatched junction bases: 9. The CDR3 loop reads CASSPLTGESSYEQYF. The CDR3 DNA is TGTGCCAGCAGCCCACTGACAGGGGAGAGCTCCTACGAGCAGTACTTC.

The chain has TRBV20-1 and TRBJ2-1, with 9 bases fitting TRBD2. Germline V gene sequence: CDR1 DFQATT, CDR2 SNEGSKA (reference sequence). With V trimmed by 5 bases and J by 3 bases, 8 bases remained unmatched. This CDR3 is 15 amino acids long. CDR3 sequence: CSADPGTSLYNEQFF. The CDR3 DNA follows: TGCAGTGCTGACCCTGGGACTAGCCTCTACAATGAGCAGTTCTTC.

In its sample, this clonotype is medium-sized (0.01 to 0.1%). The chain combines TRBV2 with TRBJ2-2, with TRBD2 matching over 12 bases. Germline V CDR1 and CDR2: SNHLY, FYNNEI. The trim removed 7 bases at V and 6 bases at J, leaving 15 bases unmatched. This CDR3 spans 18 amino acids. The CDR3 loop is CASKGLAGFTVSAGELFF. As DNA, the CDR3 is TGTGCCAGCAAAGGACTAGCGGGATTTACGGTTTCTGCCGGGGAGCTGTTTTTT.

Sample share makes this clonotype medium-sized. The J gene is TRBJ2-3, the V gene TRBV11-2, with TRBD2 identical over 7 bases. The trim removed 0 bases at V and 0 bases at J, leaving 3 bases unmatched. Looked up from germline, CDR1 is SGHAT and CDR2 is FQNNGV. The CDR3 loop spans 16 amino acids. CDR3 loop: CASSLDPLASTDTQYF. DNA for the CDR3: TGTGCCAGCAGCTTAGATCCACTAGCGAGCACAGATACGCAGTATTTT. Looking up the rest from reference TRBV11-2 and TRBJ2-3 gives the full variable domain: EAGVAQSPRYKIIEKRQSVAFWCNPISGHATLYWYQQILGQGPKLLIQFQNNGVVDDSQLPKDRFSAERLKGVDSTLKIQPAKLEDSAVYLCASSLDPLASTDTQYFGPGTRLTVL.

By proportion, this clonotype is medium-sized. This chain connects TRBV2 to TRBJ2-3; maybe TRBD1 (6 bases). This CDR3 spans 15 amino acids. CDR1 SNHLY and CDR2 FYNNEI come from the germline V gene. V gave up 6 bases and J gave up 1 base, with 14 bases separating them. CDR3 sequence reads: CASSETGMRTDTQYF. The CDR3 coding sequence is TGTGCCAGCAGCGAAACAGGGATGCGCACAGATACGCAGTATTTT.

This clonotype is termed large (0.1 to 1%). The J gene is TRBJ2-5, the V gene TRBV28, with D possibly being TRBD1 or TRBD2 (7 bases each). V was cut by 3 bases and J by 5 bases, with 13 bases left in between. Germline values: CDR1 MDHEN, CDR2 SYDVKM. The CDR3 runs to 14 residues. CDR3 residues: CASSLTGRGETQYF. Here the CDR3 DNA reads TGTGCCAGCAGTTTGACAGGGCGGGGGGAGACCCAGTACTTC.

This clonotype was detected a few times. CDR3: CASSVVGAINYGYTF. The CDR3 nucleotides are TGTGCCAGCAGTGTTGTAGGGGCCATTAACTATGGCTACACCTTC. This chain links TRBV2 with TRBJ1-2; D may be TRBD1 (5 bases). Germline CDR1 reads SNHLY; CDR2 reads FYNNEI. V lost 4 bases and J lost 1, with 13 bases in between. The CDR3 runs to 15 residues. Full variable domain (rest looked up from reference TRBV2 and TRBJ1-2): EPEVTQTPSHQVTQMGQEVILRCVPISNHLYFYWYRQILGQKVEFLVSFYNNEISEKSEIFDDQFSVERPDGSNFTLKIRSTKLEDSAMYFCASSVVGAINYGYTFGSGTRLTVV.

The CDR3 DNA reads as TGTGCCAGCCACCCGAGGACAGGGAACACCGGGGAGCTGTTTTTT. Protein product: CASHPRTGNTGELFF. The gene calls are TRBV7-3 and TRBJ2-2; 7 positions match TRBD1. This CDR3 comprises 15 residues. Germline lookup yields CDR1 SGHTA and CDR2 FQGTGA. V dropped 8 bases and J dropped 1; count of bases not matched to a gene: 7.

The V and J genes are TRBV12-3 or TRBV12-4 and TRBJ2-6; unclear D gene. The CDR3 spans 15 residues. Trimming took 6 bases from V and 0 from J, leaving 9 bases between them. CDR3 coding DNA: TGTGCCAGCAGCCCAACCTCCTCTGGGGCCAACGTCCTGACTTTC. This translates into CASSPTSSGANVLTF.

The V call is TRBV18, the J call TRBJ1-6; a weak D match, TRBD1 (5 bases). Per the germline V gene, CDR1 is KGHSH and CDR2 is LQKENI. The CDR3 runs to 13 residues. V lost 4 bases and J 8 bases, leaving 9 bases between the germline ends. The CDR3 DNA reads as TGTGCCAGCTCACAGGGGTTTGATTCACCCCTCCACTTT. This gives the protein CASSQGFDSPLHF.

In its sample, this clonotype was seen once. CDR3 coding DNA: TGTGCCAGCAGGCTGACCGGGACCAAAGCTTTCTTT. Residues: CASRLTGTKAFF. The genes are TRBV11-1 and TRBJ1-1, with a tentative D call TRBD1 (5 bases). Germline-derived CDR1 and CDR2 are SGHAT and FQDESV (reference sequence). V lost 6 bases to trimming and J lost 9 bases, with 14 bases between them. The CDR3 extends over 12 amino acids.

This clonotype is classed as medium-sized. The chain has TRBV4-2 and TRBJ1-1, with a tentative D call TRBD1 (6 bases). Germline CDR1 is LGHNA and CDR2 is YNFKEQ. V was cut by 6 bases and J by 4 bases, with 15 bases left in between. CDR3 length equals 14 residues. The CDR3 sequence: CASRLQGGSTEAFF. CDR3 in DNA: TGTGCCAGCAGACTACAGGGAGGGAGCACTGAAGCTTTCTTT.